These 9 T cell receptor beta chains were all obtained from the same sample, sequenced in a study of blood T cells in healthy people across ages. Together with a sample-barcoded 5' primer, a J-beta primer mix was included in a second PCR lasting roughly 6 to 12 cycles. TCRdb reanalysed the 5' RACE reads using MiXCR and keeps one entry per CDR3 protein. The profile shows about 600,000 distinct CDR3 sequences, less than 60% of them singletons. The sequenced sample was blood. These TCRs come from an elderly man in good health.

This chain connects TRBV28 to TRBJ2-3; 10 positions match TRBD2. CDR1 and CDR2 (germline): MDHEN, SYDVKM. The CDR3 is 16 residues long. V shed 8 bases, J shed 4 bases, and the junction held 12 bases outside the gene matches. The CDR3 DNA reads as TGTGCCAGCGGACTCTCCAGCGGGAGGGCCTCAGATACGCAGTATTTT. Protein: CASGLSSGRASDTQYF.

The V and J genes are TRBV20-1 and TRBJ1-2; D perhaps matches TRBD1 (5 bases). Germline V gives CDR1 DFQATT, CDR2 SNEGSKA (reference sequence). There are 11 residues in the CDR3. The ends were cut back, 3 bases at V and 8 bases at J, with 10 bases in the middle. CDR3 nucleotides: TGCAGTGCTAGGGGGGGGAGAGGCTACACCTTC. Translating gives CSARGGRGYTF.

J is TRBJ1-2 and V is TRBV7-8, with TRBD1 matching over 7 bases. This CDR3 has 14 amino acids. Trimming cost V 4 bases and J 1 base; bases outside gene matches: 3. In germline, CDR1 is SGHVS, CDR2 FQNEAQ. CDR3: CASSSGQINYGYTF. The CDR3 DNA reads as TGTGCCAGCAGCTCGGGACAGATTAACTATGGCTACACCTTC.

This clonotype was counted once. The J gene is TRBJ2-7, the V gene TRBV7-2; 9 positions match TRBD2. Gene TRBJ2-5 matches the end of the DNA better, so the J call may be wrong. The CDR3 has 15 residues. Germline V gene data show CDR1 as SGHTA and CDR2 as FQGNSA. DNA of the CDR3: TGTGCCAGCAGTCCTCAGCGGGGGGACAGAGAGACCCAGTACTTC. Its translation: CASSPQRGDRETQYF.

This chain uses TRBV9 with TRBJ1-2, with D possibly matching TRBD1 (5 bases). There are 12 residues in the CDR3. Looked up from germline, CDR1 is SGDLS and CDR2 is YYNGEE. V was cut by 4 bases and J by 8 bases, with 12 bases left in between. For the CDR3, the DNA is TGTGCCAGCAGCAGGGGTGAACTAGGCTACACCTTC. Translation gives CASSRGELGYTF.

This clonotype was seen a handful of times. The V call is TRBV24-1, the J call TRBJ2-1; the match to TRBD2 covers 7 bases. Germline CDR1 and CDR2: KGHDR and SFDVKD. CDR3 size: 15 residues. The junction had 4 bases not matched to a gene; V was cut back by 3 bases and J by 3 bases. As DNA, the CDR3 is TGTGCCACCAGTGATACGCGGGAGAACTACAATGAGCAGTTCTTC. Translation: CATSDTRENYNEQFF.

The rearrangement joins TRBV3-1 to TRBJ1-2, with D perhaps matching TRBD1 (5 bases). V was shortened by 4 bases and J by 5 bases, with 11 bases between the two germline ends. CDR3 length equals 13 residues. The germline CDR1 and CDR2 sequences are LGHDT and YNNKEL (reference sequence). CDR3 in amino acids: CASSRGVLYGYTF. In DNA, the CDR3 is TGTGCCAGCAGCCGGGGGGTGTTATATGGCTACACCTTC.

This chain connects TRBV6-2 or TRBV6-3 to TRBJ2-1; weak D call: TRBD1 (6 bases). V lost 7 bases and J 2 bases, leaving 12 bases between the germline ends. CDR3 size: 14 residues. Germline V gene lookup returns CDR1 MNHEY and CDR2 SVGEGT. The CDR3 reads CASKEDSPYNEQFF. The CDR3 DNA follows: TGTGCCAGCAAAGAGGACAGTCCCTACAATGAGCAGTTCTTC.

This clonotype was counted between two and nine times. V usage is TRBV10-3 and J usage is TRBJ1-1; D ambiguous. Trimming removed 0 bases from V and 1 base from J, with 6 bases in between. CDR3 length: 14 residues. Germline CDR1 is ENHRY and CDR2 is SYGVKD. The CDR3 region has the DNA TGTGCCATCAGTGAGTCCCGAGGGAACACTGAAGCTTTCTTT. Its translation is CAISESRGNTEAFF.